These 23 T cell receptor beta chains originate from one sample sequenced in a study of blood T cell repertoires in COVID-19. TCRdb's table, derived via immunoSEQ multiplex PCR, lists solely in-frame clones and lacks some. The sample holds 150,000 or so clones, approximately 90% seen once. Sequencing was done on a sample of peripheral blood. These receptors all come from a young man with COVID-19, enrolled during active disease.

The chain is built from TRBV10-3 and TRBJ1-1; the D gene is possibly TRBD1 (5 bases). The germline V gene has CDR1 ENHRY and CDR2 SYGVKD. Trimming removed 4 bases from V and 3 bases from J, with 6 bases in between. The CDR3 extends over 12 amino acids. The CDR3 region is CAISVRDTEAFF. The CDR3 bases are TGTGCCATCAGTGTCAGGGACACTGAAGCTTTCTTT.

This chain joins TRBV15 and TRBJ2-7; 11 bases fit TRBD2. V shed 2 bases, J shed 0 bases, and the junction held 12 bases outside the gene matches. The CDR3 sequence is 19 residues long. The V gene's germline CDR1 is LNHNV and CDR2 YYDKDF (reference sequence). As DNA, the CDR3 is TGTGCCACCAGCAGACCCCCGGGACTAGCGGCCTTTGTCTCCTACGAGCAGTACTTC. Amino acid sequence: CATSRPPGLAAFVSYEQYF.

The V and J genes are TRBV7-2 and TRBJ1-1, with D maybe TRBD1 (6 bases). V was trimmed by 6 bases and J by 2 bases, leaving 13 bases between them. CDR1 and CDR2 from the germline V gene are SGHTA and FQGNSA. This CDR3 is built from 14 residues. CDR3 nucleotides: TGTGCCAGCAGGCTGGGACAAATAAACACTGAAGCTTTCTTT. It encodes CASRLGQINTEAFF.

The V call is TRBV5-5, the J call TRBJ2-7; no clear D. The ends were cut back, 0 bases at V and 4 bases at J, with 5 bases in the middle. The CDR3 runs to 12 residues. CDR1 and CDR2 (germline): SGHKS, YYEKEE (reference sequence). The CDR3 here is CASSLGEYEQYF. The CDR3 nucleotides are TGTGCCAGCAGCTTGGGAGAATACGAGCAGTACTTC. Full variable domain (outside the CDR3, taken from reference TRBV5-5 and TRBJ2-7): DAGVTQSPTHLIKTRGQQVTLRCSPISGHKSVSWYQQVLGQGPQFIFQYYEKEERGRGNFPDRFSARQFPNYSSELNVNALLLGDSALYLCASSLGEYEQYFGPGTRLTVT.

The gene calls are TRBV6-5 and TRBJ2-1; TRBD2 agrees at 7 bases. The CDR3 runs to 15 residues. V trimming: 8 bases; J trimming: 1 base; junction bases outside the gene matches: 8. CDR1 and CDR2 from the germline V gene are MNHEY and SVGAGI. The CDR3 region is CASYPSGGSYNEQFF. The CDR3 DNA reads TGTGCCAGCTATCCCTCGGGGGGATCCTACAATGAGCAGTTCTTC.

The CDR3 sequence is CASSEGPTGGQETQYF. DNA of the CDR3: TGTGCCAGCAGTGAAGGCCCGACAGGGGGGCAAGAGACCCAGTACTTC. The chain uses TRBV6-1 and TRBJ2-5, with 9 nucleotides matching TRBD1. The CDR3 consists of 16 residues. V shed 1 base and J 2 bases; nucleotides not matched to a gene: 5. The germline CDR1 and CDR2 sequences are MNHNS and SASEGT.

The chain uses TRBV15 and TRBJ2-5; 7 bases fit TRBD1. Germline CDR1 and CDR2: LNHNV and YYDKDF (reference sequence). The CDR3 loop spans 15 amino acids. Losses at the gene ends were 1 base for V and 2 bases for J; bases not matched to a gene: 4. CDR3 amino acids: CATSRGTGVQETQYF. CDR3 bases: TGTGCCACCAGCAGAGGGACAGGTGTTCAAGAGACCCAGTACTTC.

This clone was detected once. This chain uses TRBV27 with TRBJ2-1, with TRBD2 matching over 11 bases. With 5 bases clipped from V and 2 bases from J, the junction kept 2 bases outside the gene matches. The CDR3 runs to 15 residues. The germline gives CDR1 MNHEY, CDR2 SMNVEV (reference sequence). CDR3 region: CASSTGLAAYNEQFF. Here the CDR3 DNA reads TGTGCCAGCAGTACGGGACTAGCGGCCTACAATGAGCAGTTCTTC.

This chain connects TRBV28 to TRBJ2-7; the D gene is possibly TRBD1 (5 bases). The germline V gene has CDR1 MDHEN and CDR2 SYDVKM. There are 13 residues in the CDR3. V lost 2 bases and J 3 bases, leaving 8 bases between the germline ends. The CDR3 spells CASSLSRVYEQYF. The CDR3 region has the DNA TGTGCCAGCAGTTTAAGCAGGGTCTACGAGCAGTACTTC.

The chain is built from TRBV9 and TRBJ2-7; 9 nucleotides line up with TRBD2. Per the germline V gene, CDR1 is SGDLS and CDR2 is YYNGEE. The V segment lost 0 bases and the J segment 2 bases; nucleotides outside the gene matches: 3. This CDR3 comprises 15 residues. The CDR3 coding sequence is TGTGCCAGCAGCGTAGAGGCTAGCGGGGCCTACGAGCAGTACTTC. Protein product: CASSVEASGAYEQYF. The full variable domain, with the rest looked up from reference TRBV9 and TRBJ2-7, is DSGVTQTPKHLITATGQRVTLRCSPRSGDLSVYWYQQSLDQGLQFLIQYYNGEERAKGNILERFSAQQFPDLHSELNLSSLELGDSALYFCASSVEASGAYEQYFGPGTRLTVT.

CDR3 sequence (DNA): TGTGCCAGCAGTGAAGCGAGGGCTGACCGATACGAGCAGTACTTC. This encodes CASSEARADRYEQYF. The chain uses TRBV2 and TRBJ2-7; tentative D call: TRBD2 (5 bases). Germline V lookup: CDR1 SNHLY, CDR2 FYNNEI. The CDR3 length is 15 residues. Trimming shortened V by 0 bases and J by 4 bases, and 13 bases separated the two germline ends.

The V and J genes are TRBV19 and TRBJ1-4; D remains unclear. The CDR3 spans 13 residues. Germline assignment: CDR1 LNHDA and CDR2 SQIVND (reference sequence). Trimming stripped 8 bases from V and 7 bases from J, with 14 bases between. As DNA, the CDR3 is TGTGCCAGTGAGGGAGGTTCGACTGAAAAACTGTTTTTT. Its protein is CASEGGSTEKLFF.

The chain has TRBV7-9 and TRBJ2-2; 10 positions agree with TRBD2. V trimming: 5 bases; J trimming: 0 bases; junction bases outside the gene matches: 9. CDR1 is SEHNR and CDR2 is FQNEAQ in the germline V gene (reference sequence). The CDR3 runs 18 residues. CDR3 sequence (DNA): TGTGCCAGCAGCCCATCGGTACTAGCGGGGCCGAACACCGGGGAGCTGTTTTTT. Protein product: CASSPSVLAGPNTGELFF.

The count of this clone is one. The rearrangement links TRBV3-1 (or the pseudogene TRBV3-2) to TRBJ1-2; the D is unclear. Trimming shortened V by 4 bases and J by 5 bases, and 17 bases separated the two germline ends. There are 15 residues in the CDR3. From germline, CDR1 is LGHDT and CDR2 YNNKEL (reference sequence). DNA for the CDR3: TGTGCCAGCAGCCGCATGGAGGGCGGCGGGTATGGCTACACCTTC. Its protein is CASSRMEGGGYGYTF.

V is TRBV29-1 and J is TRBJ2-1; weak D call: TRBD2 (6 bases). The V end lost 6 bases, the J end lost 1 base, and 19 bases lay between the germline ends. Germline V gene sequence: CDR1 SQVTM, CDR2 ANQGSEA. There are 16 residues in the CDR3. The CDR3 here is CSVPNSGEVSYNEQFF. CDR3 nucleotide sequence: TGCAGCGTCCCCAACTCCGGGGAGGTATCCTACAATGAGCAGTTCTTC.

This clone was observed once. The chain couples TRBV19 to TRBJ2-7, with TRBD1 matching 7 bases. Germline CDR1 is LNHDA and CDR2 is SQIVND (reference sequence). The ends lost 0 bases at V and 4 bases at J; junction bases unmatched: 3. The CDR3 contains 14 residues. CDR3 residues: CASSIDQQGYEQYF. The CDR3 bases are TGTGCCAGTAGTATAGATCAACAGGGGTACGAGCAGTACTTC.

The rearrangement links TRBV15 to TRBJ1-3, with TRBD1 identical over 9 bases. V was clipped by 6 bases and J by 0 bases; unmatched bases: 3. The CDR3 runs 15 residues. Per germline, CDR1 LNHNV and CDR2 YYDKDF (reference sequence). This chain's CDR3 is CATSRDRVSGNTIYF. The CDR3 DNA reads as TGTGCCACCAGTCGGGACAGGGTCTCTGGAAACACCATATATTTT.

The CDR3, as DNA: TGTGCCACCGAGGGGAGGAATCCGGAGACCCAGTACTTC. Protein sequence: CATEGRNPETQYF. The rearrangement links TRBV24-1 to TRBJ2-5; TRBD2 might be the D (6 bases). Between the trimmed V and J ends, which lost 9 bases and 5 bases, there was a span of 15 bases. Germline assignment: CDR1 KGHDR and CDR2 SFDVKD. This CDR3 comprises 13 residues.

The CDR3 nucleotides read TGTGCCACCGAGACTAGCGACGAGACCCAGTACTTC. This encodes CATETSDETQYF. This chain connects TRBV24-1 to TRBJ2-5, with 8 nucleotides matching TRBD2. The CDR3 consists of 12 residues. V gave up 9 bases and J gave up 5 bases; unmatched junction bases: 4. CDR1 and CDR2 (germline): KGHDR, SFDVKD.

The chain links TRBV28 to TRBJ2-7; 7 bases agree with TRBD2. CDR1 and CDR2 from the germline V gene are MDHEN and SYDVKM. Trimming removed 7 bases from V and 4 bases from J; junction bases left unmatched: 13. CDR3 size: 15 residues. CDR3 DNA: TGTGCCAGCACCTCCCTGGGGGGAGGGCCTTACGAGCAGTACTTC. Amino acids: CASTSLGGGPYEQYF.

The V and J genes are TRBV19 and TRBJ1-1, with 10 positions matching TRBD1. The CDR3 consists of 14 residues. V trimming: 5 bases; J trimming: 7 bases; junction bases outside the gene matches: 7. From germline, CDR1 is LNHDA and CDR2 SQIVND (reference sequence). For the CDR3, the DNA is TGTGCCAGTAGTCCTCGGGACAGGGGTCGTGAAGCTTTCTTT. It codes for CASSPRDRGREAFF.

CDR3 sequence reads: CASSFTAGEGSNEQFF. DNA of the CDR3: TGTGCCAGCAGCTTCACAGCGGGAGAAGGTAGCAATGAGCAGTTCTTC. This chain uses TRBV7-6 with TRBJ2-1; TRBD2 matches at 8 bases. V was clipped by 3 bases and J by 6 bases; unmatched bases: 10. The CDR3 length is 16 residues. The germline gives CDR1 SGHVS, CDR2 FNYEAQ.

This chain joins TRBV4-2 and TRBJ2-7; perhaps TRBD2 as D (6 bases). The V end was cut by 4 bases, the J end by 1 base, with 14 bases between. CDR1 is LGHNA and CDR2 is YNFKEQ in the germline V gene. The length of the CDR3 is 15 residues. CDR3 residues: CASSRAGTASYEQYF. CDR3 nucleotide sequence: TGTGCCAGCAGCCGAGCCGGGACTGCTTCCTACGAGCAGTACTTC.